This TCR beta chain was captured by sequencing in a study of shared clonotypes between healthy human individuals. Whole-study results and caveats: Among a few donors, roughly 5% of naive CD4 clonotypes were found in common. The donor pool, a small one, limited the genetic and exposure-history diversity represented.

This clone was detected a few times. Antigen specificity is unknown. Other DNA sequences within the sample encode an identical CDR3. Between the trimmed V and J ends, which lost 2 bases and 4 bases, there was a span of 5 bases. This CDR3 spans 12 amino acids. Per the germline V gene, CDR1 is KGHSH and CDR2 is LQKENI. The genomic DNA of each subset was split evenly across several immunoSEQ plates. The authors' processing: There were no quality scores in the junction-only immunoSEQ sequences, so filtering differed. Only in-frame clones appear in the TCRdb table, and some are missing; sequencing was by immunoSEQ multiplex PCR. V and J calls and clone size are those listed in that table; D and trimming were worked out from the DNA. The repertoire includes 1.4 million to 1.5 million clones, roughly 96% of them detected once, and about 1.2% sits in the top ten.

The receptor comes from a man aged 25-45 years in good health. The chain uses TRBV18 and TRBJ1-1; D gene ambiguous. Sequenced input: naive CD4+ T cells sorted from blood. The sample's subset: CD45RA+ positively selected. The CDR3 bases are TGTGCCAGCTCACCAGGGGTCACTGAAGCTTTCTTT. As protein: CASSPGVTEAFF.